This T cell receptor beta chain was captured in a study of cytomegalovirus exposure and HLA in healthy donors. This CDR3 is built from 15 residues. Germline CDR1 is SGHTA and CDR2 is FQGNSA. V shed 6 bases, J shed 2 bases, and the junction held 6 bases outside the gene matches. Study conclusions and caveats: With later analysis, a missense DCLRE1C variant became linked to TCR beta V- and J-gene trimming. The study assumed roughly uniform donor sequencing depth for presence/absence analyses.

13 Jbeta primers and 60 Vbeta primers were used for the PCR. In the source study's methods: About 9.9 million shared chains were among some 80 million unique TCR beta chains counted in a later analysis. The protocol was immunoSEQ multiplex PCR, while the TCRdb copy is restricted to in-frame clones and leaves out a portion. That table gives V, J and clone size, and the DNA gave D and trimming. The data contain 100,000 to 150,000 clones, roughly 80% of them singletons. Turning to this clone: Its cognate antigen is unknown.

The rearrangement joins TRBV7-2 to TRBJ2-7; 11 bases line up with TRBD2. Material: PBMCs. This receptor was taken from a young man in good health and CMV-seronegative. The CDR3 is CASSRTSGGPYEQYF. The CDR3 DNA reads TGTGCCAGCAGTCGAACTAGCGGGGGCCCCTACGAGCAGTACTTC. The full variable domain, in which reference TRBV7-2 and TRBJ2-7 provide the parts outside the CDR3, is GAGVSQSPSNKVTEKGKDVELRCDPISGHTALYWYRQSLGQGLEFLIYFQGNSAPDKSGLPSDRFSAERTGGSVSTLTIQRTQQEDSAVYLCASSRTSGGPYEQYFGPGTRLTVT.